The present TCR beta chain was sequenced within a study of blood T cell repertoires in COVID-19. Source study methods: Reference gene primer amplification yielded estimated nucleated cell counts. Only in-frame clones appear in the TCRdb table, and some are missing; sequencing was by immunoSEQ multiplex PCR. V and J calls plus clone size are reproduced from that table; the DNA served to infer D and trimming. The sample carries 90,000 to 100,000 clones, 65% to 90% recorded once. V was clipped by 1 base and J by 1 base, with 8 bases between them. Germline V CDR1 and CDR2: LGHDT, YNNKEL (reference sequence). This CDR3 is built from 14 residues.

Sequenced sample: peripheral blood. This clonotype was sampled from a man aged 65-85 years with active or convalescent COVID-19. The rearrangement joins TRBV3-1 (or the pseudogene TRBV3-2) to TRBJ2-7, with a weak D call TRBD2 (6 bases). The CDR3 nucleotides are TGTGCCAGCAGCCAAGTGCGGGGTTCCTACGAGCAGTACTTC. Protein sequence: CASSQVRGSYEQYF.